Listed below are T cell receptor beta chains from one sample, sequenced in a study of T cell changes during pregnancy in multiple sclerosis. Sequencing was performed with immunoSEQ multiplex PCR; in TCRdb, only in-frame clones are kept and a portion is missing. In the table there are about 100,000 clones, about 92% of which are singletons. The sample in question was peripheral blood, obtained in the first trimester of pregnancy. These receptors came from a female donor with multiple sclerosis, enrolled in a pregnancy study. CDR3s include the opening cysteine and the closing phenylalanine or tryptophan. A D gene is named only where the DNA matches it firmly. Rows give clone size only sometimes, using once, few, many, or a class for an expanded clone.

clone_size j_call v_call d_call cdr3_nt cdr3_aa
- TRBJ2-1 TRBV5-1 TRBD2 TGCGCCAGCAGCTTGGCAGGGACTAGCGGGTACAATGAGCAGTTCTTC CASSLAGTSGYNEQFF
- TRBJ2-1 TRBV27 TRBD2 TGTGCCAGCAGTTCCTCATCGGGACTAGCGGGCCGTGAGCAGTTCTTC CASSSSSGLAGREQFF
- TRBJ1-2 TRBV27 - TGTGCCAGCAGTCCAAACAGAGCTAACTATGGCTACACCTTC CASSPNRANYGYTF
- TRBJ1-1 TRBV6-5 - TGTGCCAGCAGTTACTCTGGGGGCAGTTTGAACACTGAAGCTTTCTTT CASSYSGGSLNTEAFF
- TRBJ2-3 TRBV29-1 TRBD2 TGCAGCGTTGAACGGACTAGCGGGCGCACAGATACGCAGTATTTT CSVERTSGRTDTQYF
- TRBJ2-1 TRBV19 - TGTGCCAGTAGTATATTGGAGACAGGTGTAAATGAGCAGTTCTTC CASSILETGVNEQFF
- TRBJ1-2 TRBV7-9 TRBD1 TGTGCCAGCAGCTCGAGACAGGGGACGAACTATGGCTACACCTTC CASSSRQGTNYGYTF
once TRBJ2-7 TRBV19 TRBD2 TGTGCCAGTAGTAGACTAGCGGGAGGGGACGAGCAGTACTTC CASSRLAGGDEQYF
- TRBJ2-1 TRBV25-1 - TGTGCCAGCGGGAGCTACAATGAGCAGTTCTTC CASGSYNEQFF
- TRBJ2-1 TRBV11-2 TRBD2 TGTGCCAGCAGCAGAGAGCGGGGGAACAATGAGCAGTTCTTC CASSRERGNNEQFF
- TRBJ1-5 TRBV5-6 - TGTGCCAGCAGCTGGGGTGGGGGCTCGGGGCATCAGCCCCAGCATTTT CASSWGGGSGHQPQHF
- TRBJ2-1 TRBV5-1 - TGCGCCAGCAGCTTACAGGACTCCTACAATGAGCAGTTCTTC CASSLQDSYNEQFF
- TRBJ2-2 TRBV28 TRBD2 TGTGCCAGCAGTTTGGTTGGGACTAGCGGGAGTCGGTCCGGGGAGCTGTTTTTT CASSLVGTSGSRSGELFF
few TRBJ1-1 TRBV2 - TGTGCCAGCAGAGCGGACAGTTTGAACACTGAAGCTTTCTTT CASRADSLNTEAFF
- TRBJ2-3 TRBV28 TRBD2 TGTGCCATCTCCCAGAGGGAGGGCCTCTCAGATACGCAGTATTTT CAISQREGLSDTQYF
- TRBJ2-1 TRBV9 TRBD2 TGTGCCAGCAGCGTAGGTTCTAGCGGTAGGAATGAGCAGTTCTTC CASSVGSSGRNEQFF
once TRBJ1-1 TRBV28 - TGTGCCAGCAGCAGACAGCCCAACACTGAAGCTTTCTTT CASSRQPNTEAFF
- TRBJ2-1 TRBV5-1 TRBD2 TGCGCCAGCAGCTTGGTGGGACTAGGGTACAATGAGCAGTTCTTC CASSLVGLGYNEQFF
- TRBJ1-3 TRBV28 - TGTGCCAGTCGGACGGGGGGCGGCCCCTCTGGAAACACCATATATTTT CASRTGGGPSGNTIYF
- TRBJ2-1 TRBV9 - TGTGCCAGCAGCGTAGAACTAGGTGAGCAGTTCTTC CASSVELGEQFF
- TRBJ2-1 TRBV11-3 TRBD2 TGTGCCAGCAGTCGACTAGCGGGAGGAGGCAATGAGCAGTTCTTC CASSRLAGGGNEQFF
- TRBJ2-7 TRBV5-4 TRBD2 TGTGCCAGCAGTGGGGGGGGACTAGCGGCCTACGAGCAGTACTTC CASSGGGLAAYEQYF
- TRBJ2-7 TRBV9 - TGTGCCACCCGAGGAAGGGGAAGGGCCGAGCAGTACTTC CATRGRGRAEQYF
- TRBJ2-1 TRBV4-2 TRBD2 TGTGCCAGCAGCCAAGAGCGTCGGGGGGGATTCAATGAGCAGTTCTTC CASSQERRGGFNEQFF
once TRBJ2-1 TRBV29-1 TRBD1 TGCAGCGTTGACTTCCAGGGGGCCAGCTACAATGAGCAGTTCTTC CSVDFQGASYNEQFF
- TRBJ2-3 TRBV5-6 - TGTGCCAGCAGGAAACGTGTGGGGCGCGGCACAGATACGCAGTATTTT CASRKRVGRGTDTQYF
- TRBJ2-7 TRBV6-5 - TGTGCCAGCAGTTACTCCGCCCGCGCGGGCGCTTACGAGCAGTACTTC CASSYSARAGAYEQYF
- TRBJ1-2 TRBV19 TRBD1 TGTGCCAGTAGCCCCCTGGACAGGGTACCGCTTGGCTACACCTTC CASSPLDRVPLGYTF
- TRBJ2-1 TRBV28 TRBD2 TGTGCCAGCAGTTCCTTAGGACTAGCGGTAAATGAGCAGTTCTTC CASSSLGLAVNEQFF
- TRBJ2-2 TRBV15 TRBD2 TGTGCCACCAGGCCCGGAACTAGCGGGAGAGAGGGGGAGCTGTTTTTT CATRPGTSGREGELFF
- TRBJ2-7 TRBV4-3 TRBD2 TGCGCCAGCAGCCAAGGACTAGCGGACTCCTACGAGCAGTACTTC CASSQGLADSYEQYF
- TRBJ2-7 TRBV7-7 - TGTGCTAGCAGCCTCACGTACACCTACGAGCAGTACTTC CASSLTYTYEQYF
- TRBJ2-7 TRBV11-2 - TGTGCCAGCAGCCCAGGACAGTCCTACGAGCAGTACTTC CASSPGQSYEQYF
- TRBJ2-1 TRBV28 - TGTGCCAGCAGTTTAGGTAGGGCTTTTCGTCCCCGGGACAAGCGGGGCAATGAGCAGTTCTTC CASSLGRAFRPRDKRGNEQFF
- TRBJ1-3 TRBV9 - TGTGCCAGCAGCGTAGGTTCAGGGAAGACTGGAAACACCATATATTTT CASSVGSGKTGNTIYF
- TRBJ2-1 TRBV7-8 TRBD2 TGTGCCAGCAGCTGGGCAATCGGGACTAGCGTTTACAATGAGCAGTTCTTC CASSWAIGTSVYNEQFF
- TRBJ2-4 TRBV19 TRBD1 TGTGCCAGTAGACAAAAAACAGGGGACCTAGCCAAAAACATTCAGTACTTC CASRQKTGDLAKNIQYF
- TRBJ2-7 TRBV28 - TGTGCCAGCAGTTTAGGGACTGACAGCTCCTACGAGCAGTACTTC CASSLGTDSSYEQYF
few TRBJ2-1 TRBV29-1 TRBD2 TGCAGCGTTTCAGCGGGAGGGCCTTTCGAGCAGTTCTTC CSVSAGGPFEQFF
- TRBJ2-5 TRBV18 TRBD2 TGTGCCAGCTCACCACGACTAGCGGAACAAGAGACCCAGTACTTC CASSPRLAEQETQYF
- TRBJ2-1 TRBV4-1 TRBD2 TGCGCCAGCAGCCAAGAACTAGCGTCAAATGAGCAGTTCTTC CASSQELASNEQFF
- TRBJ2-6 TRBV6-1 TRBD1 TGTGCCAGCAACGACAGGGCTGGGGCCAACGTCCTGACTTTC CASNDRAGANVLTF
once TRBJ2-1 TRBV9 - TGTGCCAGCAGCGTAGGAGTAGCGTTGTACAATGAGCAGTTCTTC CASSVGVALYNEQFF
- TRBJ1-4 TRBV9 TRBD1 TGTGCCAGCAGCGCTACCCCGGGACAGGAGAATGAAAAACTGTTTTTT CASSATPGQENEKLFF